These 29 T cell receptor beta chains were sequenced from one sample in a study of shared clonotypes between healthy human individuals (dated by TCRdb to about 2020). Library construction relied on the immunoSEQ multiplex PCR assay. TCRdb obtained this table from immuneACCESS and retained in-frame rearrangements with V and J assigned. These tables miss some clones; where compared with another copy, unresolved V genes account for less than half of the shortfall, and the remainder is unexplained. The sample data list around 700,000 clones, and around 67% of these were observed just once. Clones ranked in the top ten supply under 2% of the sample. What was sequenced was memory CD4+ T cells sorted from blood. According to the study, the label for this sample's cell subset or site signals: CD45RA-negative fraction. These receptor sequences come from a woman aged 30 to 39 in good health.

The rearrangement links TRBV5-1 to TRBJ2-1, with TRBD1 matching over 8 bases. Germline V CDR1 and CDR2: SGHRS, YFSETQ. The CDR3 is 15 residues long. J was trimmed by 9 bases and V by 0 bases; bases with no gene match: 8. This chain's CDR3 is CASSLDGQGSGEQFF. The CDR3 coding sequence is TGCGCCAGCAGCTTGGACGGACAGGGTTCCGGTGAGCAGTTCTTC.

Worth noting for this clone: Other DNA sequences within the sample encode an identical CDR3. The chain employs TRBV29-1 and TRBJ2-3; D may match TRBD1 or TRBD2 (5 bases each). The CDR3 sequence is 12 residues long. The ends were cut back, 3 bases at V and 3 bases at J, with 7 bases in the middle. Germline CDR1 reads SQVTM; CDR2 reads ANQGSEA. The CDR3 region is CSVDGGTDTQYF. The CDR3 DNA is TGCAGCGTTGATGGGGGAACAGATACGCAGTATTTT.

This clone was seen a few times. The chain couples TRBV18 to TRBJ2-7; 8 nucleotides line up with TRBD1. Germline CDR1 reads KGHSH; CDR2 reads LQKENI. The V and J ends lost 1 base and 6 bases, in that order; junction bases with no gene match: 17. This CDR3 region has 18 residues. Here the CDR3 DNA reads TGTGCCAGCTCACCACGATGGGCTGGTGAGACAGGGGATGGCGAGCAGTACTTC. Translation: CASSPRWAGETGDGEQYF.

The chain links TRBV5-1 to TRBJ1-1; tentatively, D is TRBD1 (5 bases). The CDR3 spans 17 residues. V was clipped by 3 bases and J by 4 bases, with 22 bases between them. Germline V CDR1 and CDR2: SGHRS, YFSETQ. In DNA form, the CDR3 reads TGCGCCAGCAGCTCGGGCTATGTATACGCCGGGGCCACTGAAGCTTTCTTT. Encoded protein: CASSSGYVYAGATEAFF.

The rearrangement uses TRBV10-3 and TRBJ1-1; D is perhaps TRBD1 (5 bases). The V gene lost 7 bases and the J gene lost 3 bases, with 21 bases spanning the gap. Looked up from germline, CDR1 is ENHRY and CDR2 is SYGVKD. This CDR3 has 16 residues. CDR3 sequence: CAIKPHREGRHTEAFF. The CDR3, as DNA: TGTGCCATCAAACCCCATCGGGAGGGGAGACACACTGAAGCTTTCTTT.

This clone occurred a few times. V is TRBV28 and J is TRBJ2-1; weak D call: TRBD2 (6 bases). The CDR3 covers 16 residues. Per germline, CDR1 MDHEN and CDR2 SYDVKM. The V end lost 6 bases, the J end lost 6 bases, and 21 bases lay between the germline ends. As DNA, the CDR3 is TGTGCCAGCAGGCAAAGTAGCGGAAGGACTGCCAATGAGCAGTTCTTC. Amino acids: CASRQSSGRTANEQFF.

V and J are TRBV28 and TRBJ1-3, with 7 positions matching TRBD1. This CDR3 spans 15 amino acids. The V segment lost 8 bases and the J segment 4 bases; nucleotides outside the gene matches: 11. Germline CDR1 MDHEN, CDR2 SYDVKM. Here the CDR3 reads CASGVGGDGGNTIYF. The CDR3 DNA reads as TGTGCCAGCGGGGTAGGGGGCGACGGCGGAAACACCATATATTTT.

The chain employs TRBV7-6 and TRBJ1-4; D unresolved. The germline CDR1 and CDR2 sequences are SGHVS and FNYEAQ. This CDR3 region has 15 residues. The V and J ends lost 5 bases and 2 bases respectively, with 12 bases between them. DNA of the CDR3: TGTGCCAGCAGCCCCCGGGGAGACACTAATGAAAAACTGTTTTTT. Translated, it gives CASSPRGDTNEKLFF.

The chain joins TRBV6-1 to TRBJ2-1; 11 positions match TRBD1. After removal of 5 bases from V and 12 bases from J, the junction contained 12 bases not matched to a gene. Germline V gives CDR1 MNHNS, CDR2 SASEGT. The CDR3 consists of 15 residues. The CDR3 DNA is TGTGCCAGCAGTCAAGGACAGGGGGCCCTCGGGGGGCAGTTCTTC. Its protein product is CASSQGQGALGGQFF.

J is TRBJ2-7 and V is TRBV7-9; D perhaps matches TRBD2 (6 bases). CDR3 length: 16 residues. CDR1 is SEHNR and CDR2 is FQNEAQ in the germline V gene (reference sequence). V was cut by 5 bases and J by 0 bases, with 17 bases left in between. The CDR3 nucleotides read TGTGCCAGCAGCGAGGGAGGCGTCGGAATCTCCTACGAGCAGTACTTC. This sequence encodes CASSEGGVGISYEQYF.

This clone appeared a few times. This chain links TRBV11-1 with TRBJ1-4; perhaps TRBD1 as D (5 bases). The ends were cut back, 1 base at V and 0 bases at J, with 9 bases in the middle. The germline gives CDR1 SGHAT, CDR2 FQDESV (reference sequence). This CDR3 contains 16 residues. Here the CDR3 DNA reads TGTGCCAGCAGCTTAGGACAGAGAACAACTAATGAAAAACTGTTTTTT. Protein product: CASSLGQRTTNEKLFF.

V gene TRBV5-1 combines with J gene TRBJ1-1; D not certain. CDR3 length: 14 residues. From germline, CDR1 is SGHRS and CDR2 YFSETQ. The germline V and J ends were trimmed by 2 bases and 3 bases, with 11 bases remaining between them. The CDR3 spells CASSFTESDTEAFF. DNA of the CDR3: TGCGCCAGCAGCTTTACAGAATCGGACACTGAAGCTTTCTTT.

The rearrangement joins TRBV2 to TRBJ2-1, with a weak D call TRBD2 (6 bases). Trimming shortened V by 2 bases and J by 0 bases, and 8 bases separated the two germline ends. Germline V lookup: CDR1 SNHLY, CDR2 FYNNEI. The CDR3 is 15 residues long. The CDR3 nucleotides read TGTGCCAGCAGTGAAATCGGGGGCTCCTACAATGAGCAGTTCTTC. Translated, it gives CASSEIGGSYNEQFF.

The rearrangement joins TRBV7-9 to TRBJ2-3, with 7 bases matching TRBD2. The length of the CDR3 is 15 residues. CDR1 and CDR2 (germline): SEHNR, FQNEAQ (reference sequence). The trim removed 5 bases at V and 0 bases at J, leaving 5 bases unmatched. CDR3 amino acids: CASSPGLSSTDTQYF. In DNA form, the CDR3 reads TGTGCCAGCAGCCCGGGACTATCTAGCACAGATACGCAGTATTTT.

The J gene is TRBJ2-3, the V gene TRBV27; 7 nucleotides line up with TRBD1. After removal of 5 bases from V and 1 base from J, the junction contained 6 bases not matched to a gene. This CDR3 spans 15 amino acids. The germline V gene encodes CDR1 MNHEY and CDR2 SMNVEV (reference sequence). CDR3 sequence: CASSPLGQGTDTQYF. Written as DNA, the CDR3 is TGTGCCAGCAGTCCCCTAGGACAGGGCACAGATACGCAGTATTTT.

The CDR3 loop reads CASSPHPKTSGKQYF. The CDR3 nucleotides read TGTGCCAGCAGTCCCCATCCTAAAACTAGCGGGAAGCAGTACTTC. The chain uses TRBV7-9 and TRBJ2-7; 10 bases are shared with TRBD2. Germline V gene sequence: CDR1 SEHNR, CDR2 FQNEAQ (reference sequence). CDR3 length equals 15 residues. With 6 bases clipped from V and 8 bases from J, the junction kept 13 bases outside the gene matches.

In its sample, this clone was seen many times. The chain joins TRBV18 to TRBJ1-4; D unresolved. The CDR3 covers 12 residues. CDR1 and CDR2 (germline): KGHSH, LQKENI. V lost 8 bases and J lost 8, with 12 bases in between. The DNA for the CDR3 is TGTGCCAGCCGACCGGGCGGCGAAAAACTGTTTTTT. Translating gives CASRPGGEKLFF.

This clone was observed a few times. This chain uses TRBV10-1 with TRBJ2-7; 15 bases map to TRBD2. The CDR3 is 16 amino acids. The V gene's germline CDR1 is WNHNN and CDR2 SYGVQD (reference sequence). V was clipped by 2 bases and J by 2 bases; unmatched bases: 1. In DNA form, the CDR3 reads TGCGCCAGCAGTGAGGGACTAGCGGGAGGGGCCTACGAGCAGTACTTC. Protein sequence: CASSEGLAGGAYEQYF.

The V call is TRBV19, the J call TRBJ2-7, with TRBD1 as a possible D gene (5 bases). This CDR3 is 13 amino acids long. Per the germline V gene, CDR1 is LNHDA and CDR2 is SQIVND (reference sequence). Between the trimmed V and J ends, which lost 4 bases and 6 bases, there was a span of 13 bases. CDR3 coding DNA: TGTGCCAGTAGTACCACGGACATTTCCGAGCAGTACTTC. It is translated as CASSTTDISEQYF.

The chain has TRBV5-5 and TRBJ2-3; 14 positions agree with TRBD2. With V trimmed by 0 bases and J by 5 bases, 2 bases remained unmatched. Germline V gene sequence: CDR1 SGHKS, CDR2 YYEKEE (reference sequence). The CDR3 is 16 residues long. Written as DNA, the CDR3 is TGTGCCAGCAGCTTGGGACTAGCGGGAGGGATAGATACGCAGTATTTT. It specifies CASSLGLAGGIDTQYF. The full variable domain, with the rest looked up from reference TRBV5-5 and TRBJ2-3, is DAGVTQSPTHLIKTRGQQVTLRCSPISGHKSVSWYQQVLGQGPQFIFQYYEKEERGRGNFPDRFSARQFPNYSSELNVNALLLGDSALYLCASSLGLAGGIDTQYFGPGTRLTVL.

The gene calls are TRBV28 and TRBJ2-7, with 8 bases matching TRBD2. The CDR3 totals 15 residues. Germline V gives CDR1 MDHEN, CDR2 SYDVKM. V was clipped by 1 base and J by 3 bases; unmatched bases: 5. The DNA for the CDR3 is TGTGCCAGCAGTTTATCTTGGACTAGCAGCTACGAGCAGTACTTC. Its protein product is CASSLSWTSSYEQYF.

CDR3 loop: CASSQDSGAGQGARYGYTF. Here the CDR3 DNA reads TGCGCCAGCAGCCAAGATAGTGGGGCTGGACAGGGGGCTAGGTATGGCTACACCTTC. The rearrangement joins TRBV4-1 to TRBJ1-2, with 11 bases identical to TRBD1. J lost 5 bases, V lost 0 bases, and 14 bases had no gene match. Germline CDR1 MGHRA, CDR2 YSYEKL. The CDR3 runs 19 residues.

The V and J genes are TRBV27 and TRBJ1-2; D possibly corresponds to TRBD1 (5 bases). Germline loops: CDR1 MNHEY, CDR2 SMNVEV (reference sequence). The CDR3 has 16 residues. Trimming removed 2 bases from V and 4 bases from J, with 17 bases in between. The CDR3 coding sequence is TGTGCCAGCAGTTTAAGCTGGGGGAAGTCCCCCTATGGCTACACCTTC. Its translation: CASSLSWGKSPYGYTF.

This chain's CDR3 is CASSLGEVVGNQPQHF. CDR3 nucleotide sequence: TGTGCCAGCAGCTTAGGGGAAGTGGTTGGCAATCAGCCCCAGCATTTT. The chain joins TRBV7-8 to TRBJ1-5; D remains unclear. Germline values: CDR1 SGHVS, CDR2 FQNEAQ. V dropped 1 base and J dropped 2 bases, with 12 bases sitting between them. This CDR3 is 16 amino acids long.

This clone appeared once. V is TRBV28 and J is TRBJ2-2; possibly TRBD1 or TRBD2 for D (5 bases each). There are 16 residues in the CDR3. Trimming cost V 4 bases and J 1 base, with 13 bases left between them. Germline-derived CDR1 and CDR2 are MDHEN and SYDVKM. The DNA of the CDR3 is TGTGCCAGCAGTTCAACACGGGACGAGAACACCGGGGAGCTGTTTTTT. This translates into CASSSTRDENTGELFF.

The V and J genes are TRBV19 and TRBJ2-7, with 13 bases fitting TRBD2. The junction had 16 bases not matched to a gene; V was cut back by 4 bases and J by 7 bases. Germline assignment: CDR1 LNHDA and CDR2 SQIVND (reference sequence). The length of the CDR3 is 18 residues. The CDR3 is CASSTRTSGSSTGSEQYF. CDR3 sequence (DNA): TGTGCCAGTAGTACTAGGACTAGCGGGAGTTCTACGGGTTCTGAGCAGTACTTC.

J is TRBJ2-4 and V is TRBV4-2; the D is unclear. Per germline, CDR1 LGHNA and CDR2 YNFKEQ. This CDR3 is built from 14 residues. V was shortened by 1 base and J by 8 bases, with 12 bases between the two germline ends. The CDR3 is CASSQVSSRDIQYF. CDR3 nucleotide sequence: TGTGCCAGCAGCCAAGTAAGCTCGAGAGACATTCAGTACTTC.

CDR3 region: CASSLVWDLVDNEQFF. The CDR3 DNA is TGTGCCAGCAGCTTAGTTTGGGACTTAGTAGACAATGAGCAGTTCTTC. This chain joins TRBV7-8 and TRBJ2-1, with D possibly TRBD2 on 6 matching bases. Per the germline V gene, CDR1 is SGHVS and CDR2 is FQNEAQ. V lost 1 base to trimming and J lost 5 bases, with 15 bases between them. This CDR3 contains 16 residues.

This clone was picked up one time. V is TRBV7-8 and J is TRBJ1-1; 7 bases align to TRBD1. After removal of 6 bases from V and 1 base from J, the junction contained 5 bases not matched to a gene. Germline values: CDR1 SGHVS, CDR2 FQNEAQ. This CDR3 has 14 amino acids. CDR3 region: CASRLGQQNTEAFF. The CDR3 bases are TGTGCCAGCAGGCTGGGACAGCAGAACACTGAAGCTTTCTTT.